Sequencing of this TCR beta chain was carried out in a study of blood T cell repertoires in COVID-19 (dated by TCRdb to 2018 to 2020). In the study overall: Collaborator samples came from the United States, Italy and Spain and covered acute and convalescent phases of COVID-19. Sample metadata almost always included a de-identified subject ID, COVID-19 status, age in years and sex. Where available, HLA class I and class II types were obtained from metadata supplied by the sample provider rather than from assay-based typing. The samples were drawn from two sources: the first 160 participants of the ongoing ImmuneRACE study, and 1,000 to 1,500 subjects contributed by 6 global collaborators. Deeply sampled blood TCRbeta repertoires from subjects exposed to, actively infected with, or recovered from COVID-19 were included in the dataset. The prospective study material was composed of cDNA or gDNA derived from T cells, B-cell-depleted T cells, or PBMCs. A freely available public database, intended as a resource for researchers studying the immune response to SARS-CoV-2, is where the repertoires were released.

Overall study results and their limits: The quantity of clinical and demographic metadata differed by source and by participant and was supplied without curation.

Each collaborating institution followed its own protocols to collect whole blood in K2EDTA tubes. For TCRbeta analysis, collaborators shipped samples as frozen whole blood, isolated PBMCs, or DNA extracted from either of those sample types. The immunoSEQ Assay, a bias-controlled multiplex PCR, was used to amplify TCRbeta CDR3 regions from genomic DNA. As for how the authors treated the data: Nucleated cell counts per sample were estimated from amplification of reference gene primers within the assay. Sequence reads were collapsed and filtered to measure the absolute abundance of every unique TCRbeta CDR3 rearrangement. For each sample, productive Simpson clonality was calculated as the square root of Simpson's diversity index across productive rearrangements. The table was pulled from immuneACCESS by TCRdb, which kept in-frame rearrangements only. Such tables lose some clones; where checked, under half of the loss comes from unresolved V genes, and the rest has no known cause. V and J calls and clone size follow that table, whereas D and trimming were derived from the DNA. This sample comprises more than 300,000 clones, around 80% of them detected only once. The ten most abundant clones make up roughly 1.3% of the sample.

The germline ends are 11 bases apart after V is trimmed by 5 bases and J by 0 bases. In the germline V gene, CDR1 corresponds to SGHTA and CDR2 to FQGNSA. CDR3 length: 15 amino acids, cysteine to phenylalanine. CDR3 DNA only is kept here, 45 bases in frame from base 1. A note on this clone: It lacks a known antigen. There are no base qualities to consult, and no much larger clone falls within one base.

The TCR sequence derives from a woman in her forties or fifties with acute or convalescent COVID-19. The sequence links TRBV7-2 to TRBJ1-3, with the D gene call left open. The sequenced sample consisted of peripheral blood. The CDR3 region has the sequence CASSPDNLSGNTIYF. The sequenced DNA is TGTGCCAGCAGCCCCGACAACCTCTCTGGAAACACCATATATTTT. Full variable domain (CDR3 extended with the reference TRBV7-2 and TRBJ1-3 proteins): GAGVSQSPSNKVTEKGKDVELRCDPISGHTALYWYRQSLGQGLEFLIYFQGNSAPDKSGLPSDRFSAERTGGSVSTLTIQRTQQEDSAVYLCASSPDNLSGNTIYFGEGSWLTVV.